The 3 T cell receptor beta chains listed next were all sequenced from one sample in a study of blood T cell repertoires in COVID-19. Sequenced by immunoSEQ multiplex PCR; TCRdb stores in-frame clones only, minus some. This table has about 93,000 clones, 80% to 90% appearing once. Sequenced: peripheral blood. The source of these receptors is an elderly woman with acute or convalescent COVID-19.

V and J are TRBV5-1 and TRBJ2-7, with 10 bases fitting TRBD2. The CDR3 is made up of 16 amino acids. The germline gives CDR1 SGHRS, CDR2 YFSETQ. The V and J ends lost 0 bases and 5 bases, in that order; junction bases with no gene match: 8. The CDR3 DNA follows: TGCGCCAGCAGCTTGGGTGCTAGCGGGGGTGTAAACGAGCAGTACTTC. It encodes CASSLGASGGVNEQYF.

In this sample, this clone turned up a few times. J is TRBJ2-3 and V is TRBV11-3, with 13 bases identical to TRBD2. This CDR3 is 16 amino acids long. V lost 4 bases to trimming and J lost 3 bases; unmatched junction nucleotides: 4. The V gene's germline CDR1 is SGHNT and CDR2 YENEEA. The CDR3 loop reads CASSSAGLAGTDTQYF. CDR3 coding DNA: TGTGCCAGCAGCTCTGCGGGACTAGCGGGGACAGATACGCAGTATTTT.

The V call is TRBV29-1, the J call TRBJ2-5, with 8 bases lining up with TRBD1. CDR1 SQVTM and CDR2 ANQGSEA come from the germline V gene. V dropped 2 bases and J dropped 3; count of bases not matched to a gene: 2. CDR3 length: 13 amino acids. Here the CDR3 reads CSVERTGKETQYF. The CDR3 DNA sequence: TGCAGCGTTGAAAGGACAGGGAAAGAGACCCAGTACTTC. Together with reference TRBV29-1 and TRBJ2-5, the CDR3 gives the full variable domain: SAVISQKPSRDICQRGTSLTIQCQVDSQVTMMFWYRQQPGQSLTLIATANQGSEATYESGFVIDKFPISRPNLTFSTLTVSNMSPEDSSIYLCSVERTGKETQYFGPGTRLLVL.